This T cell receptor beta chain was obtained from a study of cytomegalovirus exposure and HLA in healthy donors (dated by TCRdb to 2016 to 2017). With regard to the full study: According to an earlier analysis of a few hundred of the donors, about 180 million T cells yielded 90 million to 140 million unique TCR beta sequences and roughly 280 Gb of sequence data. Roughly 300 gigabases of sequencing data and around 87 million unique TCR sequences were included in an early release covering under 650 HLA-typed donors. Of the 398 genotyped donors, approximately 82% fell in the genetic ancestry cluster associated with self-reported Caucasian donors. The study aimed to test whether cataloging public T cell receptors could reveal signatures of past pathogen exposure. The T cell repertoires of under 700 subjects were profiled by immunosequencing and related to cytomegalovirus serostatus. Besides the first cohort of roughly 700 subjects, a separate validation cohort made up of 95 to 150 different subjects was used. High-throughput TCR immunosequencing, statistical association of individual TCRs with disease status, and machine learning were combined to predict cytomegalovirus infection status. In a later analysis, previously published TCR beta repertoires from 500 to 750 donors were re-analyzed and high-resolution HLA genotyping was added so that TCR occurrence patterns could be studied. Rather than using new phenotypic data, the later analysis identified candidate immune exposures from TCR beta sequences and from how often those sequences occurred across donors. In an earlier analysis of more than 550 of the donors, high-throughput TCR beta sequencing was used to judge whether each TCR beta V gene segment behaved as functional or pseudogenic. Donor age, sex, ethnicity and CMV serostatus were compiled alongside the repertoire data. In a later genetic analysis, genome-wide SNP genotypes for about 55% of the 666 donors were used, and that subset was treated as a discovery cohort. Every discovery cohort repertoire had been produced on one sequencing platform. Class I and class II HLA loci were covered by the typing at four-digit resolution. Typing coverage differed by locus: A, B, C, DRB1 and DQB1 were typed in about 620-640 donors, DQA1 in 500 to 550, DPA1 in 600 to 610, and DPB1 in roughly 450. Because of strong linkage in the cohort, five DR-DQ haplotypes were treated as single units for association and clustering. On average, roughly 240,000 unique TCR beta nucleotide sequences were sequenced per donor among 300 to 500 genotyped donors of the cohort, with 15% to 20% of those sequences being non-productive. Overall study results and their limits: According to a later analysis, most CMV-associated TCR beta chains appeared to be HLA-restricted, and the HLA associations seemed to be driven largely by CMV exposure. A further reported finding was that TCR beta sequences accurately predicted the HLA-A and HLA-B alleles for most subjects in the first cohort. The classifier was reported to diagnose cytomegalovirus status with high specificity and sensitivity in both the original cohort and the validation cohort. The sequencing pipeline was judged likely to have produced a cluster of highly shared sequence variants as a technical artifact. In a later genetic analysis, fewer N-insertions in productive TCRs were reported among donors in an Asian-associated ancestry cluster than the 666-donor mean. A later analysis associated about 16,000 TCR beta sequences with specific HLA alleles at a false discovery rate of 0.05. Across donors, most TCR sequences were observed very rarely, whereas some public TCRs were present in many individuals. According to a later analysis, parvovirus B19, influenza, CMV and Epstein-Barr virus appeared linked to several top co-occurrence clusters. V-gene and J-gene trimming of TCR beta chains was associated with a missense DCLRE1C variant in a later genetic analysis, and the association was replicated in an independent cohort. In the study, 150 to 200 TCR beta chains were listed as associated with cytomegalovirus. According to a later analysis, TCR association rates differed among HLA loci, with DRB1 alleles showing the most associated TCRs and HLA-C alleles showing the fewest. The authors suggested that the approach could potentially be generalized to other disease states and immunological phenotypes. Correlated functional status among segregating V segments might reflect linkage disequilibrium, but an unknown experimental factor could not be ruled out. The earlier analysis of 587 of the donors excluded some 16 rarely observed V segments, including chromosome 9 orphons, because counts were too low. Three of the identified cytomegalovirus-associated TCR beta chains were confirmed in vitro to be specific for cytomegalovirus antigens. In an earlier analysis of a few hundred of the donors, most TCR beta V segments were observed in productive rearrangements about 87% or about 30% of the time, broadly matching IMGT annotations. In this cohort, only TCR beta chains were sequenced, and detectable features were limited by the absence of alpha or paired-chain data. Presence/absence analyses assumed roughly uniform sequencing depth across donors, an assumption that may not hold. Because HLA typing was unavailable for some donors at each locus, only the typed subset was used in association tests. In a later analysis, HLA-associated TCR beta chains were found to be more clonally expanded and to have lower generation probabilities than equally common non-associated chains. For the cohort, immune exposure information was limited to CMV serostatus. The 87-base-pair reads could not distinguish some IMGT-functional V segments, including TRBV6-2 and TRBV6-3, so those segments were excluded. When HLA alleles, especially DR and DQ, strongly co-occurred, TCR associations were difficult to assign to individual alleles.

About this clone: Its binding antigen is unknown.

The cohort consisted of hundreds of healthy bone marrow donors. Cohort members were all nominally healthy when sampled, although unrecorded immune exposures were likely present. The donor tested CMV seronegative and was one of the 352 seronegative cohort members. Every donor gave a peripheral blood sample, and the peripheral blood mononuclear cells from that sample were used for TCR beta sequencing. Genomic DNA extraction from the blood cell samples was performed with the Qiagen DNeasy Blood Extraction Kit. The CDR3 numbers 15 residues from cysteine through phenylalanine. Only the CDR3 DNA is retained, 45 bases long and in frame from the first base. Clipping removes 1 base from V and 6 bases from J, with 5 as the unmatched junction base count. Taken from the germline V gene, the CDR1 and CDR2 loops are SQVTM and ANQGSEA. Library creation used the immunoSEQ multiplex PCR assay. For the multiplex PCR, a mixture combining 60 forward primers for TCR Vbeta segments and 13 reverse primers for TCR Jbeta segments was used. Amplification of the CDR3 region of rearranged TCR beta genes was performed with a multiplex PCR assay on genomic DNA. The amplified TCR beta libraries were sequenced on the Illumina HiSeq System as 87-base-pair reads. In the source study's methods: A later analysis counted 65 million to 90 million unique TCR beta chains across the 550 to 700 repertoires, and roughly 11 million of these chains were shared by at least two donors. Raw reads were error-corrected and collapsed into unique sequences by a nearest-neighbor algorithm in which closely related sequences were merged to remove PCR and sequencing errors. Alignment of CDR3 sequences to IMGT reference sequences was used to assign V, D and J gene segments. For a sequence to be retained, a match of at least six nucleotides was required to both a V gene segment and a J gene segment. A rearrangement was called productive if the CDR3 had no stop codons and remained in frame with V and J, and every other rearrangement was called non-productive. CDR3 was defined by IMGT convention, running from the second conserved V-encoded cysteine to the conserved J-encoded phenylalanine. In an earlier analysis of around 570 of the donors, sequences lacking an unambiguous match to a single V gene segment were excluded. An earlier analysis of 450 to 650 of the donors called V segments functional above 56.7% productive rearrangements and segregating when the between-donor standard deviation exceeded 5%. A statistical classification framework was built for diagnosing cytomegalovirus status from the catalog of TCR beta chain sequences. In a later analysis, TCR nucleotide sequences were compared against IMGT/GENE-DB human TR gene sequences so that V and J genes could be assigned. The TCRdist pipeline was used in a later analysis to assign CDR3 sequences and most-parsimonious VDJ recombination scenarios. In a later analysis, every TCR beta chain was defined by the combination of its CDR3 amino acid sequence and its V-gene family, and reads without a unique V-gene family were dropped. To address suspected cross-contamination and a sequencing artifact, a later analysis removed approximately 590 highly shared, low-generation-probability nucleotide sequences. In a later analysis, a clonal expansion index for each public chain was calculated from normalized within-repertoire ranks of inferred template counts. In a later analysis, generation probabilities were computed using a VDJ recombination model fitted to out-of-frame rearrangements, and the results were checked against IGoR. In a later analysis, hypergeometric tests were used to score TCR-TCR, TCR-HLA and TCR-CMV co-occurrence, with a repertoire-size bias correction applied to TCR pairs. A later analysis estimated false discovery rates by permuting HLA or CMV assignments 20 times. In a later analysis, co-occurring TCRs were grouped using DBSCAN, with TCRdist sequence similarity added in when clustering inside HLA-allele-positive subsets. Repertoires with fewer than 30,000 or more than 120,000 public chains, plus five repertoires with anomalous nucleotide sharing, were excluded from co-occurrence clustering. This immuneACCESS table, as held by TCRdb, lists in-frame sequences with V and J called but not all clones. Of the missing ones, under half trace to an unresolved V gene in checked studies; the others have no known cause. That table supplies the V and J calls and clone size; D and trimming were determined from the DNA. The table for this sample lists about 58,000 clones. The ten largest make up over 2% of the sample.

Input material: PBMCs. This chain is built from TRBV29-1 and TRBJ2-4, with 11 middle bases fitting TRBD2. The clonotype originates from a woman younger than 30 in good health and CMV-seronegative. The DNA sequence follows: TGCAGCGTTGAAGCCCTAGCGGGAGGACTAAACATTCAGTACTTC. This gives the protein CSVEALAGGLNIQYF.